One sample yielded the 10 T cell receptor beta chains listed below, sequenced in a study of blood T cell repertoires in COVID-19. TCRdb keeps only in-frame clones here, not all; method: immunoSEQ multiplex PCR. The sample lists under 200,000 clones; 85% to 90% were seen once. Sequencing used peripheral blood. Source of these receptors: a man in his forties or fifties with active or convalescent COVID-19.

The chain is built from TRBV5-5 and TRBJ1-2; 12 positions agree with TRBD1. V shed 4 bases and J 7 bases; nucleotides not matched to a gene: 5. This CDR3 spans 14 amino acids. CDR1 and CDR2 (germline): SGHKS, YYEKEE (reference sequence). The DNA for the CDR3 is TGTGCCAGCAGCCGGGGACAGGGGGCTTCTGGCTACACCTTC. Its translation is CASSRGQGASGYTF.

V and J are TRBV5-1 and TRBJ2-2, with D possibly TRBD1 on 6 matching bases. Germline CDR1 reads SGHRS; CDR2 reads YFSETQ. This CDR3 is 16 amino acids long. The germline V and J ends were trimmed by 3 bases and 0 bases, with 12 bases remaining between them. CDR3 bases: TGCGCCAGCAGCTCACGGGACAAAGCGAACACCGGGGAGCTGTTTTTT. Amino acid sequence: CASSSRDKANTGELFF.

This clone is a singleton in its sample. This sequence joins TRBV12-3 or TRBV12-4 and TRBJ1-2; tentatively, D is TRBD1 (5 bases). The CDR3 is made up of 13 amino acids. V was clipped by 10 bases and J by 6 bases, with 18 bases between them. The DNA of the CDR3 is TGTGCCACCCGAGGTGGGGCATTTCATGGCTACACCTTC. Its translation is CATRGGAFHGYTF.

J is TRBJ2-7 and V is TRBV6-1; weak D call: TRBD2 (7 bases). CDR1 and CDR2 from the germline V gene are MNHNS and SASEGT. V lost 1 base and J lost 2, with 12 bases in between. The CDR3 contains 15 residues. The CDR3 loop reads CASSEVAGAAYEQYF. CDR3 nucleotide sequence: TGTGCCAGCAGTGAAGTCGCGGGGGCTGCCTACGAGCAGTACTTC.

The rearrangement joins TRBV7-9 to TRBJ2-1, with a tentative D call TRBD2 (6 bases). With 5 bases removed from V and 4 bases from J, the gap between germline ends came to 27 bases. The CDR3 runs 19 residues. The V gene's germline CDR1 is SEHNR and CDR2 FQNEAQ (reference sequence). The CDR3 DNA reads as TGTGCCAGCAGCCCCCGACTAGGGTTGTCCCTGCCCCAATACAATGAGCAGTTCTTC. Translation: CASSPRLGLSLPQYNEQFF.

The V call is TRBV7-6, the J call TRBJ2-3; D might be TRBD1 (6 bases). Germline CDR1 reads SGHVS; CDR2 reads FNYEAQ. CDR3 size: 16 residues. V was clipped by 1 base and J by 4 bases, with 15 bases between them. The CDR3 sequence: CASSLEGRGVADTQYF. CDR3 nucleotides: TGTGCCAGCAGCTTAGAGGGCAGGGGTGTAGCAGATACGCAGTATTTT.

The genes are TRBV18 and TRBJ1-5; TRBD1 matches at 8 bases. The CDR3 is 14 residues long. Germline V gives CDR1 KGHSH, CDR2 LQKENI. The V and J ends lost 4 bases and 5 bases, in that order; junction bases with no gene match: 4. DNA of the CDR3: TGTGCCAGCTCACTGGACAGGGACGATCAGCCCCAGCATTTT. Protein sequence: CASSLDRDDQPQHF.

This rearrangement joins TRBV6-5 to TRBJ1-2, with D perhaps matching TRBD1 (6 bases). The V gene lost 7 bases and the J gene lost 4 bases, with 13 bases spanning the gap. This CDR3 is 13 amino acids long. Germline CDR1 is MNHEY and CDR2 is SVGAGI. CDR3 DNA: TGTGCCAGCACCCCAACAGGGATCTATGGCTACACCTTC. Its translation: CASTPTGIYGYTF.

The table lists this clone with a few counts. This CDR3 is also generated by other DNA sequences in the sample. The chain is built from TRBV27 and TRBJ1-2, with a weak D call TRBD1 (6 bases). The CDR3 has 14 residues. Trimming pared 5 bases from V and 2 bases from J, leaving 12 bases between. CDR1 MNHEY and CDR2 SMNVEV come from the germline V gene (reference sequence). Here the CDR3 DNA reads TGTGCCAGCAGTGCGGGGGGACAAAACTATGGCTACACCTTC. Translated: CASSAGGQNYGYTF.

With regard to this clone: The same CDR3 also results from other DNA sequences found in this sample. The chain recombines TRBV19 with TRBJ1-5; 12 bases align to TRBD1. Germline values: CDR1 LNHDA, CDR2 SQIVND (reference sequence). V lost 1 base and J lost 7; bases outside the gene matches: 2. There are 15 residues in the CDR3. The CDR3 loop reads CASSIGDRGRQPQHF. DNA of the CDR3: TGTGCCAGTAGTATAGGGGACAGGGGGCGACAGCCCCAGCATTTT.